Shown below are 5 T cell receptor beta chains from a single sample sequenced in a study of beta chain features in type 1 diabetes. What was sequenced were expressed TCRB transcripts, since all of the isolated RNA had been reverse transcribed. The assay was immunoSEQ multiplex PCR, and TCRdb's table has in-frame clones only and misses some. Of tens of thousands of clones in the sample, 25% to 35% were seen once. The sample was stem cell memory CD4+ T cells from blood. Source of these receptors: a young woman in good health.

A few counts support this clone. The chain combines TRBV18 with TRBJ1-5; D ambiguous. V gave up 1 base and J gave up 2 bases, with 12 bases separating them. CDR3 length: 16 amino acids. Germline V gives CDR1 KGHSH, CDR2 LQKENI. The CDR3 spells CASSPRGQRGNQPQHF. The CDR3 DNA sequence: TGTGCCAGCTCACCACGAGGGCAGCGAGGCAATCAGCCCCAGCATTTT.

This clone was detected only a few times. The CDR3 loop is CASSFLTGGTEAFF. For the CDR3, the DNA is TGTGCCAGCAGCTTTTTGACAGGGGGAACTGAAGCTTTCTTT. This sequence joins TRBV7-2 and TRBJ1-1, with 9 bases matching TRBD1. V was pared by 3 bases and J by 5 bases, with 4 bases of the junction left unmatched. The germline gives CDR1 SGHTA, CDR2 FQGNSA. The CDR3 runs 14 residues.

The chain is built from TRBV28 and TRBJ2-2; possible D gene TRBD2, 5 bases. Germline V gene data show CDR1 as MDHEN and CDR2 as SYDVKM. This CDR3 contains 12 residues. V gave up 6 bases and J gave up 3 bases, with 5 bases separating them. The CDR3 reads CASSGDTGELFF. As DNA, the CDR3 is TGTGCCAGCAGCGGGGACACCGGGGAGCTGTTTTTT.

V gene TRBV6-1 combines with J gene TRBJ2-3, with 8 bases aligning to TRBD1. The V gene's germline CDR1 is MNHNS and CDR2 SASEGT. The V gene end was trimmed by 2 bases and the J gene end by 6 bases; junction bases not matched to a gene: 4. The CDR3 has 14 amino acids. CDR3 sequence reads: CASSEQGAGDTQYF. In DNA, the CDR3 is TGTGCCAGCAGTGAACAGGGGGCTGGGGATACGCAGTATTTT.

This clone has more than one count but fewer than ten. The CDR3: CASSPGGGTDTQYF. DNA for the CDR3: TGTGCCAGCAGCCCGGGGGGGGGTACAGATACGCAGTATTTT. This rearrangement joins TRBV6-5 to TRBJ2-3; 8 nucleotides align to TRBD2. This CDR3 comprises 14 residues. The V gene end was trimmed by 6 bases and the J gene end by 3 bases; junction bases not matched to a gene: 5. Germline loops: CDR1 MNHEY, CDR2 SVGAGI.